One and the same sample provided the 7 T cell receptor beta chains below, sequenced in a study of STAT5B mutations in CD4+ large granular lymphocyte leukemia. Measured with immunoSEQ multiplex PCR; TCRdb has only the in-frame clones, and not every one. The sample holds about 38,000 clones, around 75% seen once. The material sequenced was CD4+ T cells from blood buffy coats. All receptors derive from a human donor in good health.

This clone turned up a few times. The V gene is TRBV19, the J gene TRBJ1-5; D unresolved. V lost 5 bases and J lost 2, with 13 bases in between. The CDR3 is 15 residues long. CDR1 is LNHDA, CDR2 SQIVND, per germline (reference sequence). CDR3 region: CASSVGNFGNQPQHF. CDR3 nucleotide sequence: TGTGCCAGTAGTGTGGGAAATTTCGGCAATCAGCCCCAGCATTTT.

This clone was observed once. This chain links TRBV2 with TRBJ2-3, with D possibly matching TRBD1 (5 bases). CDR1 SNHLY and CDR2 FYNNEI come from the germline V gene. CDR3 length: 14 amino acids. With 3 bases removed from V and 1 base from J, the gap between germline ends came to 8 bases. This CDR3 reads CASSEVRGTDTQYF. In DNA form, the CDR3 reads TGTGCCAGCAGTGAGGTCAGGGGCACAGATACGCAGTATTTT.

This rearrangement joins TRBV7-2 to TRBJ2-2, with TRBD1 matching 7 bases. Germline-derived CDR1 and CDR2 are SGHTA and FQGNSA. After removal of 3 bases from V and 7 bases from J, the junction contained 2 bases not matched to a gene. This CDR3 spans 13 amino acids. The CDR3 reads CASSLTGIGELFF. CDR3 DNA sequence: TGTGCCAGCAGCTTGACAGGGATCGGGGAGCTGTTTTTT.

This chain connects TRBV7-8 to TRBJ1-5, with 9 bases matching TRBD1. The CDR3 runs to 17 residues. CDR1 is SGHVS and CDR2 is FQNEAQ in the germline V gene. V was pared by 5 bases and J by 2 bases, with 10 bases of the junction left unmatched. In DNA, the CDR3 is TGTGCCAGCAGCCCGGGGACAGGGCGGTTGGGCAATCAGCCCCAGCATTTT. It encodes CASSPGTGRLGNQPQHF.

The chain recombines TRBV19 with TRBJ1-4, with D possibly being TRBD1 (6 bases). From germline, CDR1 is LNHDA and CDR2 SQIVND (reference sequence). V lost 5 bases and J 5 bases, leaving 18 bases between the germline ends. CDR3 length equals 16 residues. The CDR3 nucleotides read TGTGCCAGTAGTGGGCCTCATGGCCAGGGGAATGAAAAACTGTTTTTT. Protein product: CASSGPHGQGNEKLFF.

The chain couples TRBV4-2 to TRBJ1-6; no reliable D call. Trimming took 0 bases from V and 2 from J, leaving 11 bases between them. Germline V gene lookup returns CDR1 LGHNA and CDR2 YNFKEQ. CDR3 length: 17 amino acids. The CDR3 nucleotides read TGTGCCAGCAGCCAAGAGCTCGCATCGCCCTATAATTCACCCCTCCACTTT. Translated: CASSQELASPYNSPLHF.

The V call is TRBV5-8, the J call TRBJ2-2; tentatively, D is TRBD2 (5 bases). This CDR3 has 13 residues. V gave up 1 base and J gave up 5 bases, with 6 bases separating them. The germline V gene has CDR1 SGHTS and CDR2 YDEGEE. The CDR3 DNA reads as TGTGCCAGCAGCTTGACTAGGACCGGGGAGCTGTTTTTT. This codes for CASSLTRTGELFF.